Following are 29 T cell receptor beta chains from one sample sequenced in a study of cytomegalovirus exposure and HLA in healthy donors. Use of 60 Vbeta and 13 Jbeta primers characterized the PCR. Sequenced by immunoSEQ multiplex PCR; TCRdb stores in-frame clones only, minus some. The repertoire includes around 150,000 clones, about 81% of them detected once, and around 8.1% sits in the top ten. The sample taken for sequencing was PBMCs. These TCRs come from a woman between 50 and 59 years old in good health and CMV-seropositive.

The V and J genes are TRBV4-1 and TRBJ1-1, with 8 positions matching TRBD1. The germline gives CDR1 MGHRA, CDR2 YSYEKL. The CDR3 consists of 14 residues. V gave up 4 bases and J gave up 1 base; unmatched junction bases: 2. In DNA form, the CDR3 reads TGCGCCAGCAGCCCCGGACAGGGGAACACTGAAGCTTTCTTT. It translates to CASSPGQGNTEAFF.

The CDR3 DNA reads TGTGCCAGCAGAGTACTAGCGGGGGGAACATCCTACAATGAGCAGTTCTTC. The encoded protein is CASRVLAGGTSYNEQFF. The chain employs TRBV21-1 and TRBJ2-1; the listed D gene, TRBD2, was not tested against the DNA. TRBV21-1 is a recognized pseudogene. The CDR3 has 17 amino acids.

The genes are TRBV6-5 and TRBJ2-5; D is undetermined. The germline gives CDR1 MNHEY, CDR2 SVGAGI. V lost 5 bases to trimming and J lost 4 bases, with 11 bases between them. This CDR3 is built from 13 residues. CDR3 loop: CASSLPNGETQYF. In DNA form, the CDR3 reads TGTGCCAGCAGTCTCCCAAACGGAGAGACCCAGTACTTC.

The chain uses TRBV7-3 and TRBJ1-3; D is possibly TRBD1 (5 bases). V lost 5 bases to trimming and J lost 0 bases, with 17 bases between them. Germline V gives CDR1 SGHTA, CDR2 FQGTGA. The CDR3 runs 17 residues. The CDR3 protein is CASSHPWDSSSGNTIYF. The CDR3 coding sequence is TGTGCCAGCAGCCATCCGTGGGACTCAAGCTCTGGAAACACCATATATTTT.

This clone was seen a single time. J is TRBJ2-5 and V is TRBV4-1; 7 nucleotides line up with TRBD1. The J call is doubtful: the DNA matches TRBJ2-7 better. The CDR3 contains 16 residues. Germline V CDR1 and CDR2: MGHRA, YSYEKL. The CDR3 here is CASSQRWDSVGYEQYF. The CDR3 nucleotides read TGCGCCAGCAGCCAACGCTGGGACAGCGTGGGTTACGAGCAGTACTTC.

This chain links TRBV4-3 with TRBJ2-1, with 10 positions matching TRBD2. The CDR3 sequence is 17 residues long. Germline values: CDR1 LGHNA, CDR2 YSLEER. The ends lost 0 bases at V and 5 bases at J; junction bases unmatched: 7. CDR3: CASSQDRSLAGDNEQFF. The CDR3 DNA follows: TGCGCCAGCAGCCAAGATAGGAGCCTAGCGGGGGACAATGAGCAGTTCTTC.

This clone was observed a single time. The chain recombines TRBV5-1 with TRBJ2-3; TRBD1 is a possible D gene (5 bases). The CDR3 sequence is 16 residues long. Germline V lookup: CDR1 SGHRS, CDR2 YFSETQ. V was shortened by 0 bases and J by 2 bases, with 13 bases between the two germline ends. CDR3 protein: CASSLAGQGSTDTQYF. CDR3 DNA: TGCGCCAGCAGCTTGGCCGGGCAGGGCTCCACAGATACGCAGTATTTT. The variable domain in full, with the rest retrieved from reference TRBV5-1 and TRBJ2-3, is KAGVTQTPRYLIKTRGQQVTLSCSPISGHRSVSWYQQTPGQGLQFLFEYFSETQRNKGNFPGRFSGRQFSNSRSEMNVSTLELGDSALYLCASSLAGQGSTDTQYFGPGTRLTVL.

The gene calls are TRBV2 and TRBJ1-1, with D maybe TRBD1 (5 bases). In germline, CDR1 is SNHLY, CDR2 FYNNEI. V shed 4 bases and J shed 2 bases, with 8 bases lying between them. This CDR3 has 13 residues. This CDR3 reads CASSVQGNTEAFF. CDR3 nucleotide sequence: TGTGCCAGCAGTGTTCAGGGAAACACTGAAGCTTTCTTT.

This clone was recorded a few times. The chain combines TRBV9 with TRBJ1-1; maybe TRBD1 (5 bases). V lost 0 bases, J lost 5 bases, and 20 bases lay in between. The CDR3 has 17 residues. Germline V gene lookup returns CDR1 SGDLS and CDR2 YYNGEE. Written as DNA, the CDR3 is TGTGCCAGCAGCGTAGAACGCAGTATGAGGGGAGGTACTGAAGCTTTCTTT. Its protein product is CASSVERSMRGGTEAFF.

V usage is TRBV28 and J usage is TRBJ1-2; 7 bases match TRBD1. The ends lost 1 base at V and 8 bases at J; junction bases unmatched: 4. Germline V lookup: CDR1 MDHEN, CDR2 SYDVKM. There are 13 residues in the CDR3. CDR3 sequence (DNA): TGTGCCAGCAGTTTATCCACAGGGGACGGCTACACCTTC. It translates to CASSLSTGDGYTF.

The CDR3 DNA reads as TGTGCCAGCAGCTTGTCGGGGTTCATGAACACTGAAGCTTTCTTT. It translates to CASSLSGFMNTEAFF. The chain is built from TRBV13 and TRBJ1-1, with D unclear. The CDR3 loop spans 15 amino acids. Germline V lookup: CDR1 PRHDT, CDR2 FYEKMQ (reference sequence). Trimming took off 3 bases at V and 0 bases at J, with 11 bases between the two ends.

The DNA of the CDR3 is TGTGCCAGCAGCTTGGGGGTTAGCGGGGTAGGAGAGACCCAGTACTTC. Translation: CASSLGVSGVGETQYF. The chain joins TRBV5-4 to TRBJ2-5; the match to TRBD2 covers 8 bases. Germline-derived CDR1 and CDR2 are SGHNT and YYREEE (reference sequence). This CDR3 region has 16 residues. The trim removed 0 bases at V and 4 bases at J, leaving 8 bases unmatched.

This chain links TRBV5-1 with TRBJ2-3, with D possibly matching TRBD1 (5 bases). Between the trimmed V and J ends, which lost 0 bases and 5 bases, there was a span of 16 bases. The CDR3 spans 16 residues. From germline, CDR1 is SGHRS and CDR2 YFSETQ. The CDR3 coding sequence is TGCGCCAGCAGCTTGGGCCCATTAGGGCAGGGAGATACGCAGTATTTT. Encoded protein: CASSLGPLGQGDTQYF.

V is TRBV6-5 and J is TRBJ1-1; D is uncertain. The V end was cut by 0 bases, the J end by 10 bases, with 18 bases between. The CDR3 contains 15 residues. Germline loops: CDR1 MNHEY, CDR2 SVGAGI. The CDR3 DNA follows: TGTGCCAGCAGTTACTCATTCTCGGGTGGATCCCCAGCTTTCTTT. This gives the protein CASSYSFSGGSPAFF.

The CDR3 DNA follows: TGTGCCAGCAGCTTGGGCAGGGGGCGTTCGAACTATGGCTACACCTTC. Encoded protein: CASSLGRGRSNYGYTF. This chain connects TRBV11-2 to TRBJ1-2, with TRBD1 matching 8 bases. The CDR3 consists of 16 residues. Germline trimming cut 3 bases from V and 2 bases from J; bases unmatched to any gene: 8. Germline V gene lookup returns CDR1 SGHAT and CDR2 FQNNGV.

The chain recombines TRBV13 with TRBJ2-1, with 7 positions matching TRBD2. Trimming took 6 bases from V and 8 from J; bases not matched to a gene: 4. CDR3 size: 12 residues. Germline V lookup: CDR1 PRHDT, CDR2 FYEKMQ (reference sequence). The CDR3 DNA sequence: TGTGCCAGCAGGGGCGGGAGCGATGAGCAGTTCTTC. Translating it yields CASRGGSDEQFF.

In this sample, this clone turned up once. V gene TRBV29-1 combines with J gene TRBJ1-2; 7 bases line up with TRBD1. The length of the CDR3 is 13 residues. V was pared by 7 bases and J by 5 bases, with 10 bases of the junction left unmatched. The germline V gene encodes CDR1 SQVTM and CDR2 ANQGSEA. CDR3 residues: CSAGATGAYGYTF. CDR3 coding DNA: TGCAGCGCCGGGGCTACAGGGGCTTATGGCTACACCTTC.

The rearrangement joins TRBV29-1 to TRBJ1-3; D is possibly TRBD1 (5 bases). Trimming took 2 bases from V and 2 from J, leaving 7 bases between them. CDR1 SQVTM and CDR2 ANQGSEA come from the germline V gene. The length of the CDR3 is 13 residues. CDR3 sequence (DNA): TGCAGCGTTGAATCGGGGGCTGGAAACACCATATATTTT. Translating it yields CSVESGAGNTIYF.

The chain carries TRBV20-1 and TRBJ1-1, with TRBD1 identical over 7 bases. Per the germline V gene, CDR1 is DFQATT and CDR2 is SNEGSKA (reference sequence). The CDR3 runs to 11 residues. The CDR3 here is CSAASDREAFF. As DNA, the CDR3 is TGCAGCGCAGCCTCGGACAGGGAAGCTTTCTTT.

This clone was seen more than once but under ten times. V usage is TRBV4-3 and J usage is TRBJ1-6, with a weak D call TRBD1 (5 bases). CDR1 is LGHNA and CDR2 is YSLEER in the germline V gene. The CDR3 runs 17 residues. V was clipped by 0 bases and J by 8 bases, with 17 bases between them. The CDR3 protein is CASSQDGPRAEYSPLHF. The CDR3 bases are TGCGCCAGCAGCCAAGATGGTCCCAGGGCAGAATATTCACCCCTCCACTTT.

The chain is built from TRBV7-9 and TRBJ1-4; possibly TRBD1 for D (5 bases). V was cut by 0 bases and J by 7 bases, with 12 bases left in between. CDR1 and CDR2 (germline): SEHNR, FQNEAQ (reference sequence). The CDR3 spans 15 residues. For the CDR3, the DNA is TGTGCCAGCAGCTTAGCTTACAGGAAGAGTGAAAAACTGTTTTTT. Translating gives CASSLAYRKSEKLFF.

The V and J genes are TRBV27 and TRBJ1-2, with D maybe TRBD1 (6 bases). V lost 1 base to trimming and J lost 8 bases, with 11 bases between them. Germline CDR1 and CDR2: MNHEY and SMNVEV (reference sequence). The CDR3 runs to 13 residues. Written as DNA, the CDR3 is TGTGCCAGCAGTTTATTGTCGGGGGGCGGCTACACCTTC. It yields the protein CASSLLSGGGYTF.

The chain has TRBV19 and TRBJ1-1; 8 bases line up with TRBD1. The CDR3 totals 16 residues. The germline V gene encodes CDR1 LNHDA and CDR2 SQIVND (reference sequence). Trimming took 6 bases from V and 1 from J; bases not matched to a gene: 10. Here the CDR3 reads CASSDPGQGKNTEAFF. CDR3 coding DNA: TGTGCCAGTAGCGACCCTGGACAGGGAAAGAACACTGAAGCTTTCTTT. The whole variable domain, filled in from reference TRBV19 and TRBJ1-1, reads DGGITQSPKYLFRKEGQNVTLSCEQNLNHDAMYWYRQDPGQGLRLIYYSQIVNDFQKGDIAEGYSVSREKKESFPLTVTSAQKNPTAFYLCASSDPGQGKNTEAFFGQGTRLTVV.

CDR3 in DNA: TGTGCCAGCAGTTATGGGGACACGCAGAGCGTATACGAGCAGTACTTC. This encodes CASSYGDTQSVYEQYF. The chain employs TRBV6-5 and TRBJ2-7; tentative D call: TRBD1 (6 bases). Germline V lookup: CDR1 MNHEY, CDR2 SVGAGI. This CDR3 contains 16 residues. V was trimmed by 3 bases and J by 4 bases, leaving 19 bases between them.

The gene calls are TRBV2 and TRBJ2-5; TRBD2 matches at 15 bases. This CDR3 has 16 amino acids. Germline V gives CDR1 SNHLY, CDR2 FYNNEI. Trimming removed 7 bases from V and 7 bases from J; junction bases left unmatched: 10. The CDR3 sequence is CASILGLAGGAGTQYF. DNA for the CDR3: TGTGCCAGCATATTGGGACTAGCGGGAGGCGCGGGGACCCAGTACTTC.

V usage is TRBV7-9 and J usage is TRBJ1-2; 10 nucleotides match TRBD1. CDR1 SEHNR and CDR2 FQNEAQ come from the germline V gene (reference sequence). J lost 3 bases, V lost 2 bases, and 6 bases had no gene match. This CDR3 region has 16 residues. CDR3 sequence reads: CASSLIGTGAYYGYTF. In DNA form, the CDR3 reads TGTGCCAGCAGCTTAATTGGGACAGGGGCCTACTATGGCTACACCTTC.

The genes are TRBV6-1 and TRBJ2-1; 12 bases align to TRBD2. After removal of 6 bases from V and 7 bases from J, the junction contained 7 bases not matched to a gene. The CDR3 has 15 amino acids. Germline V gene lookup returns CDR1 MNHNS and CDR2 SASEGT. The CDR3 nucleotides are TGTGCCAGCAGCCGAGGACTAGCGGGATGGAATGAGCAGTTCTTC. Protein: CASSRGLAGWNEQFF.

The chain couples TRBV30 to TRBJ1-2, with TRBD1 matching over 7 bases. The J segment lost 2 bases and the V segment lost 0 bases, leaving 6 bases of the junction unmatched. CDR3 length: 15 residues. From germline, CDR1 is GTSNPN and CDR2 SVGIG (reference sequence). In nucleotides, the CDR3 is TGTGCCTGGAGTGTACCGGGACAGTGGAACTATGGCTACACCTTC. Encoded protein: CAWSVPGQWNYGYTF. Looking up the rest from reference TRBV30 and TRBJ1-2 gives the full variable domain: SQTIHQWPATLVQPVGSPLSLECTVEGTSNPNLYWYRQAAGRGLQLLFYSVGIGQISSEVPQNLSASRPQDRQFILSSKKLLLSDSGFYLCAWSVPGQWNYGYTFGSGTRLTVV.

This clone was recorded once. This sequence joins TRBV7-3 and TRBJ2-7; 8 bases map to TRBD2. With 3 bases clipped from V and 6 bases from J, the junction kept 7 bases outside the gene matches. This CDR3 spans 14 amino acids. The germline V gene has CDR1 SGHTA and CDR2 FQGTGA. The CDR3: CASSFLGGGREQYF. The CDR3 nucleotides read TGTGCCAGCAGCTTCCTCGGGGGGGGGCGCGAGCAGTACTTC.